The sequence of this T cell receptor (beta chain) was determined in a study of identical twins. TCRdb passed the 5' RACE reads through MiXCR, listing each CDR3 protein once. The table includes about 790,000 distinct CDR3 sequences, over 15% detected once. From germline, CDR1 is SGHTA and CDR2 FQGTGA. The CDR3 runs 13 residues. J lost 9 bases, V lost 5 bases, and 4 bases had no gene match. These same records also appear under a second study, on T cells expressing NK-cell markers. This second study notes: Dominant NKG2C+ clonotype frequencies of about 1.0-7.0% of CD8+ T cells were measured in over 5 donors. Also leading the CD3+CD56-NKG2C+ fraction in several donors were these clonotypes. Whether expanded NKG2C+ T cell clones were HCMV specific stayed uncertain.

The V and J genes are TRBV7-3 and TRBJ2-1, with 10 bases aligning to TRBD2. The sample was PBMCs. This TCR came from a woman between 18 and 29 years old in good health. CDR3 sequence: CASSRSGGPEQFF. CDR3 DNA sequence: TGTGCCAGCAGCCGTAGCGGGGGGCCTGAGCAGTTCTTC.